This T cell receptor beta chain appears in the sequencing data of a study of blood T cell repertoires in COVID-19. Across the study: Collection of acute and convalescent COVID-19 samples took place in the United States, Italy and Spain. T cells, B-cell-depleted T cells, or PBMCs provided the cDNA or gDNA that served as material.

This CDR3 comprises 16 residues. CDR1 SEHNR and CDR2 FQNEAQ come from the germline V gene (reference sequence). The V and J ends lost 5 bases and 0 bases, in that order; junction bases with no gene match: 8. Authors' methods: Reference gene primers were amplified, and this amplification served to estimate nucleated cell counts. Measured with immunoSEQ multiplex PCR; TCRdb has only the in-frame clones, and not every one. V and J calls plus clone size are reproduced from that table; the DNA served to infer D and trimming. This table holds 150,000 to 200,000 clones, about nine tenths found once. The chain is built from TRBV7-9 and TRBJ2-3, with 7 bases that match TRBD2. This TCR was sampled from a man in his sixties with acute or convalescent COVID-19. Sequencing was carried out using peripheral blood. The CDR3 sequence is CASSPRGGGSTDTQYF. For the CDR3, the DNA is TGTGCCAGCAGCCCCCGTGGGGGAGGGAGCACAGATACGCAGTATTTT.